Below, one T cell receptor (beta chain) is given with its context. Antigen: not known. V dropped 6 bases and J dropped 0; count of bases not matched to a gene: 2. Germline loops: CDR1 SGHTA, CDR2 FQGNSA. CDR3 length: 15 residues. This sample was taken from a study of vaccination effects on CD4 cells after COVID-19. Study summary: The second dose preceded post-vaccine samples by a median of 72 days.

Profiling relied on immunoSEQ multiplex PCR, and the TCRdb table lists in-frame clones only, not all of them. The sample holds 55,000 to 70,000 clones, less than 80% seen once. Under the ViraFEST assay, PBMC were stimulated with viral peptide pools so that antigen-specific CD4+ T cells expanded. Sequencing was performed afterwards. After more than 9 days in culture, the CD4+ T cells were isolated. Subjects were given two BNT162b2 or mRNA-1273 vaccine doses. None of these healthy vaccinees had been infected with SARS-CoV-2 before vaccination. Cells had half their medium changed to IL-2 medium on days 3 and 7.

This TCR was sampled from a human donor who received a COVID-19 vaccine. The input for sequencing was CD4+ T cells from PBMCs cultured with HCoV-OC43 spike peptides, taken after COVID-19 vaccination. Subset of the sample: HCoV-OC43 spike overlapping peptide pool stimulation. The J gene is TRBJ2-2, the V gene TRBV7-2, with 9 bases identical to TRBD1. The CDR3 DNA reads as TGTGCCAGCAGTCGGGACAGGGCGAACACCGGGGAGCTGTTTTTT. Translated: CASSRDRANTGELFF.